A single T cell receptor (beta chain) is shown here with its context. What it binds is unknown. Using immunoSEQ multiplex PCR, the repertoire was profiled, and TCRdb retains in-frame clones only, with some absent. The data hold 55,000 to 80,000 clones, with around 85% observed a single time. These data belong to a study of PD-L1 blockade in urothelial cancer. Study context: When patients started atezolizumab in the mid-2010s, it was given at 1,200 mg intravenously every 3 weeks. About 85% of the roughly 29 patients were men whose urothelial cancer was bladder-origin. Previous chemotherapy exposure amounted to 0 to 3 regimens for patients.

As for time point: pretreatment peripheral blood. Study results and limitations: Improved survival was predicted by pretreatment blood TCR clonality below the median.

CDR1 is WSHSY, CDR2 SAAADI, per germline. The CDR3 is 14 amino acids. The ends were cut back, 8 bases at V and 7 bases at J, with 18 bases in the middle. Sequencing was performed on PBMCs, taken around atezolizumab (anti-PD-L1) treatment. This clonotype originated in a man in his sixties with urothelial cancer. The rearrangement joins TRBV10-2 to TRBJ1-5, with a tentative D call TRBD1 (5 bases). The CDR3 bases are TGCGCCAGCGCGTCGGGGGGGGTTGGACAGCCCCAGCATTTT. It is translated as CASASGGVGQPQHF.